Listed below are T cell receptor beta chains from one sample, sequenced in a study of T cells after somatic rescue of genetic block. Some clones are missing from TCRdb's copy, which holds only in-frame ones; the method was immunoSEQ multiplex PCR. The data contain around 67,000 clones, about 92% of them seen just once; the ten biggest clones take up approximately 3%. Sequencing was done on a sample of peripheral blood mononuclear cells (PBMCs). The receptors were gathered from a middle-aged man. Each CDR3 is given with its conserved first and last residue. The order of the fields is V gene, J gene, D gene, clone size, CDR3 DNA, CDR3 protein. The D gene is left open where the match is weak. Size is stated for part of the rows, as once, few or many counts, or as a class when the clone is expanded.

TRBV28	TRBJ2-3	NA	NA	TGTGCCAGCAGTCCCCGAGTCATAGCAGATACGCAGTATTTT	CASSPRVIADTQYF
TRBV19	TRBJ1-6	TRBD1	NA	TGTGCCAGTAGTACACAGGGGCACAATTCACCCCTCCACTTT	CASSTQGHNSPLHF
TRBV28	TRBJ1-2	NA	NA	TGTGCCAGCAGTTTTGGCCGGGGTGGCTACACCTTC	CASSFGRGGYTF
TRBV7-9	TRBJ2-2	TRBD1	NA	TGTGCCAGCAGCCTACCACAGGGGTTCACCGGGGAGCTGTTTTTT	CASSLPQGFTGELFF
TRBV7-6	TRBJ2-1	TRBD1	NA	TGTGCCAGCAGCTCCCCCTATCGGGGACAGTTTACGCAGTTCTTC	CASSSPYRGQFTQFF
TRBV12-5	TRBJ2-3	TRBD1	once	TGTGCTAGTGGTTTGGGACAGGGGGCGGGAGATACGCAGTATTTT	CASGLGQGAGDTQYF
TRBV7-9	TRBJ1-3	NA	NA	TGTGCCACCTCAGATTCTGGAAACACCATATATTTT	CATSDSGNTIYF
TRBV7-3	TRBJ1-1	TRBD1	NA	TGTGCCAGCAGCTCACCAGAAAGACCGGGACAGAAGAACACTGAAGCTTTCTTT	CASSSPERPGQKNTEAFF
TRBV6-5	TRBJ2-1	NA	NA	TGTGCCAGCAGTTACTTATCCTACAATGAGCAGTTCTTC	CASSYLSYNEQFF
TRBV5-5	TRBJ1-3	TRBD1	NA	TGTGCCAGCAGCTTGGGGACAGGGGTCGGGGGAAACACCATATATTTT	CASSLGTGVGGNTIYF
TRBV7-9	TRBJ2-7	TRBD2	NA	TGTGCCAGCAGCTTAGCGATCGGAGCGGGGGGGTTGGAACAGTACTTC	CASSLAIGAGGLEQYF
TRBV5-8	TRBJ2-6	NA	NA	TGTGCCAGCAGCTTTGGACGCCGATCCGCCGCCAACGTCCTGACTTTC	CASSFGRRSAANVLTF
TRBV19	TRBJ2-7	NA	NA	TGTGCCAGTAGGTTGGGGCGCGAGCAGTACTTC	CASRLGREQYF
TRBV7-6	TRBJ2-7	NA	NA	TGTGCCAGCAGCTCGAGTGCACAGGGACTCTACGAGCAGTACTTC	CASSSSAQGLYEQYF
TRBV5-1	TRBJ2-7	NA	once	TGCGCCAGCAGCTTGCCCCCCTCCTACGAGCAGTACTTC	CASSLPPSYEQYF
TRBV7-3	TRBJ1-1	NA	once	TGTGCCAGCAGCTTAACTCCGGCAGTAGGTTCTGAAGCTTTCTTT	CASSLTPAVGSEAFF
TRBV28	TRBJ2-1	NA	NA	TGTGCCAGCAGTTTGCAGGGTTGGACGGGTTACAATGAGCAGTTCTTC	CASSLQGWTGYNEQFF
TRBV10-3	TRBJ2-1	TRBD1	NA	TGTGCCATCGGGACAGGGGGCAATGAGCAGTTCTTC	CAIGTGGNEQFF
TRBV29-1	TRBJ1-2	TRBD1	NA	TGCAGCGTTGAAGGGAGCAGTGCAGGGGGGGGAAACTATGGCTACACCTTC	CSVEGSSAGGGNYGYTF
TRBV5-6	TRBJ2-7	NA	NA	TGTGCCAGCAGCTTGGGGGCCGGGGAAGAGCAGTACTTC	CASSLGAGEEQYF
TRBV27	TRBJ2-7	TRBD2	NA	TGTGCCAGCAGTAAACTAGCGGGAGGATTTTACGAGCAGTACTTC	CASSKLAGGFYEQYF
TRBV18	TRBJ1-1	TRBD1	NA	TGTGCCAGCTCACCGGGGGGACAGGGTGGGACTGAAGCTTTCTTT	CASSPGGQGGTEAFF
TRBV5-1	TRBJ2-3	NA	NA	TGCGCCAGCAGCCGCGACTCCGTTCGGATAGATACGCAGTATTTT	CASSRDSVRIDTQYF
TRBV5-1	TRBJ1-3	NA	NA	TGCGCCAGCAGCTTGGCGGGGACCGGAAACACCATATATTTT	CASSLAGTGNTIYF
TRBV4-2	TRBJ2-2	TRBD2	NA	TGTGCCAGCAGCCGCCCTAGCGGGAGTATCACCGGGGAGCTGTTTTTT	CASSRPSGSITGELFF
TRBV6-6	TRBJ2-7	NA	NA	TGTGCCAGCAGTTACCAAGACAGTAACTACGAGCAGTACTTC	CASSYQDSNYEQYF
TRBV27	TRBJ1-6	TRBD1	few	TGTGCGACTACGTTGGGACAGGGAAGTTTTTCACCCCTCCACTTT	CATTLGQGSFSPLHF
TRBV5-4	TRBJ2-5	NA	NA	TGTGCCAGCAGCTCCGGCCAGTCGGGGCAAGAGACCCAGTACTTC	CASSSGQSGQETQYF
TRBV2	TRBJ1-1	NA	NA	TGTGCCAGCAGTACTGTCAGGGGATGTTTCTTT	CASSTVRGCFF
TRBV7-2	TRBJ2-7	NA	NA	TGTGCCAGCAGCCCCCGGATGGGGGCGCAGACCGAGCAGTACTTC	CASSPRMGAQTEQYF
TRBV25-1	TRBJ2-1	NA	NA	TGTGCCAGCAGTGAAGTAGCGTCCTACAATGAGCAGTTCTTC	CASSEVASYNEQFF
TRBV28	TRBJ1-3	NA	NA	TGTGCCAGCACCCCTAGGGGGTACGGGACCCTCTCTGGAAACACCATATATTTT	CASTPRGYGTLSGNTIYF
TRBV30	TRBJ2-2	TRBD2	NA	TGTGCCTGGAGTTTTATCAGCGGGAGAGGATCCGGGGAGCTGTTTTTT	CAWSFISGRGSGELFF
TRBV27	TRBJ1-2	NA	NA	TGTGCCAGCAGTCGTTCCGGGTACTATGGCTACACCTTC	CASSRSGYYGYTF
TRBV20-1	TRBJ1-6	NA	once	TGCAGTGCGCTAGACAGGCCGTCCCTCCACTTT	CSALDRPSLHF
TRBV2	TRBJ1-4	TRBD1	NA	TGTGCCAGCATCCAAACCGGACAGGGGAAGGCTAATGAAAAACTGTTTTTT	CASIQTGQGKANEKLFF
TRBV28	TRBJ1-1	NA	NA	TGTGCCAGCAGTTTAGCGGCGGGGACTGAAGCTTTCTTT	CASSLAAGTEAFF
TRBV11-2	TRBJ2-2	NA	NA	TGTGCCAGCAGCTTAGTAGGTTCCGGGGAGCTGTTTTTT	CASSLVGSGELFF
TRBV19	TRBJ1-5	NA	few	TGTGCCAGTAGCCCGGGGCGGACAAATCAGCCCCAGCATTTT	CASSPGRTNQPQHF
TRBV5-1	TRBJ2-2	TRBD2	NA	TGCGCCACCCGCGCGGGGGGGTCGACCGGGGAGCTGTTTTTT	CATRAGGSTGELFF
TRBV9	TRBJ2-3	NA	NA	TGTGCCAGCAGCGTCGGGTCGGATACGCAGTATTTT	CASSVGSDTQYF
TRBV6-6	TRBJ2-2	TRBD1	NA	TGTGCCAGCCAGACAGGGGCTGTCACCGGGGAGCTGTTTTTT	CASQTGAVTGELFF
TRBV15	TRBJ2-1	TRBD1	NA	TGTGCCACCAGCAGCCAGGGGGACAATGAGCAGTTCTTC	CATSSQGDNEQFF
TRBV18	TRBJ2-3	TRBD2	NA	TGTGCCAGCTCATTGCTAGCGGGAGGTGAGGATACGCAGTATTTT	CASSLLAGGEDTQYF
TRBV9	TRBJ2-1	NA	NA	TGTGCCAGCAGCCCCAGGGGGGGACAGATTAACAATGAGCAGTTCTTC	CASSPRGGQINNEQFF
TRBV7-2	TRBJ2-5	NA	NA	TGTGCCAGCAGCTTAGGGGGTAGGGTCGAGGAGACCCAGTACTTC	CASSLGGRVEETQYF
TRBV4-1	TRBJ2-3	NA	NA	TGCGCCAGCAGCATGGGCTACAGCACAGATACGCAGTATTTT	CASSMGYSTDTQYF
TRBV13	TRBJ1-2	NA	NA	TGTGCCAGCAGCGGGCCGGACAGCTATGGCTACACCTTC	CASSGPDSYGYTF
TRBV7-8	TRBJ2-2	TRBD1	NA	TGTGCCAGCAGCTTCGACAGGGCCTACACCGGGGAGCTGTTTTTT	CASSFDRAYTGELFF
TRBV29-1	TRBJ2-3	TRBD2	NA	TGCAGCTTCGGGACTAGCGGGATCCCAGATACGCAGTATTTT	CSFGTSGIPDTQYF
TRBV10-3	TRBJ1-2	NA	NA	TGTGCCATCAGCCCAAACGGGGCAGGGGGCTACACCTTC	CAISPNGAGGYTF
TRBV6-4	TRBJ2-1	TRBD1	NA	TGTGCCAGCAGCCCCCTCGGGACAGGGAATTCCAATGAGCAGTTCTTC	CASSPLGTGNSNEQFF
TRBV5-5	TRBJ1-5	NA	few	TGTGCCAGCAGCTTGGGGGCCTTTCAGCCCCAGCATTTT	CASSLGAFQPQHF
TRBV4-2	TRBJ2-3	NA	NA	TGTGCCAGCAGCCGCACCGGGGGTAGCACAGATACGCAGTATTTT	CASSRTGGSTDTQYF
TRBV6-5	TRBJ2-3	NA	NA	TGTGCCAGCAGTTTGGGGGCTAGCGGCACAGATACGCAGTATTTT	CASSLGASGTDTQYF
TRBV10-2	TRBJ2-7	NA	NA	TGCGCCAGCACGACGAATTCCTACGAGCAGTACTTC	CASTTNSYEQYF